This T cell receptor beta chain is drawn from a study of beta chain features in type 1 diabetes. Study observations and caveats: In all four CD4+ subsets, TCRB CDR3 length was significantly, moderately reduced in type 1 diabetes.

V lost 3 bases and J lost 7, with 12 bases in between. This CDR3 has 13 residues. Germline V gene data show CDR1 as GTSNPN and CDR2 as SVGIG (reference sequence). The whole isolated RNA underwent reverse transcription, so sequencing captured expressed TCRB transcripts. TCRdb's copy holds only in-frame clones and misses some; the assay was immunoSEQ multiplex PCR. The table includes hundreds of thousands of clones, approximately 28% detected once. This clone was counted a single time. The antigen remains undetermined. The genes are TRBV30 and TRBJ1-4; D remains unclear. The sequencing input was naive CD4+ T cells from blood. The sequence came from a man aged 18 to 35 in good health. The CDR3 DNA follows: TGTGCCTGGAGCCCGGGGTGGGCTGAAAAACTGTTTTTT. Amino acids: CAWSPGWAEKLFF.